This T cell receptor (beta chain) originates from a study of T-cell reconstitution after alpha-beta-depleted transplantation in children. General study points: Some patients owed their high day-60 TCRbeta diversity to surviving recipient T cells and thymic progenitors. Reported findings indicate that, about two months after transplant, alpha-beta T cells came from several hundred expanded clones, which were derived from non-depleted graft cells. Newly produced T cells mostly provided counts and TCRbeta diversity after one year, as hyperexpanded clones declined.

The TCRbeta library was prepared with unique molecular identifiers. TCRdb re-analysed the PCR reads in MiXCR, keeping a single row per CDR3 protein. Of around 800,000 distinct CDR3 sequences in the sample, 15% to 20% were seen once. This clonotype occurred a few times. No antigen is known for it. The V end lost 3 bases, the J end lost 0 bases, and 15 bases lay between the germline ends. The germline CDR1 and CDR2 sequences are MNHEY and SMNVEV (reference sequence). The CDR3 contains 16 residues. This rearrangement joins TRBV27 to TRBJ2-7; weak D call: TRBD2 (5 bases). The receptor's source is a male patient younger than 18 who had a stem cell transplant for acute lymphoblastic leukemia, so the T cells may come from the graft donor. Specimen: PBMCs, mostly from graft donor cells, collected 360 days after TCRalphabeta/CD19-depleted stem cell transplant. The CDR3 nucleotides are TGTGCCAGCAGTTTTTGGAACGGGGTTATCTCCTACGAGCAGTACTTC. It translates to CASSFWNGVISYEQYF.